The 31 T cell receptor beta chains below were found in one sample sequenced in a study of cytomegalovirus exposure and HLA in healthy donors (dated by TCRdb to the late 2010s). The library relied on the immunoSEQ multiplex PCR assay. For the multiplex PCR, a mixture combining 60 forward primers for TCR Vbeta segments and 13 reverse primers for TCR Jbeta segments was used. Sourced from immuneACCESS, this table was stored by TCRdb with only in-frame sequences that have V and J called. A share of the clones is absent; for the studies checked, an unresolved V gene accounts for under half, and the remainder has no known explanation. Present in this sample are roughly 130,000 clones, around 67% of which were seen just once. Of the sample, approximately 2.1% falls within the top ten clones. Sequencing was carried out using PBMCs. The receptors come from a woman between 40 and 55 years old in good health and CMV-seropositive.

This clone showed up just a few times. V is TRBV5-6 and J is TRBJ1-5, with 10 bases matching TRBD1. V lost 3 bases to trimming and J lost 9 bases; unmatched junction nucleotides: 9. The CDR3 spans 15 residues. Germline V gene lookup returns CDR1 SGHDT and CDR2 YYEEEE. CDR3 region: CASSSLPGQGSPQHF. As DNA, the CDR3 is TGTGCCAGCAGCTCGTTACCGGGACAGGGGTCGCCCCAGCATTTT.

This clone has only a few counts. The chain couples TRBV10-3 to TRBJ1-5; D is perhaps TRBD1 (6 bases). CDR1 is ENHRY and CDR2 is SYGVKD in the germline V gene. This CDR3 has 14 amino acids. V lost 6 bases and J 4 bases, leaving 13 bases between the germline ends. CDR3 in DNA: TGTGCCATCAGAGGGGACAACGGGAATCAGCCCCAGCATTTT. Its protein is CAIRGDNGNQPQHF.

V gene TRBV14 combines with J gene TRBJ2-1; tentative D call: TRBD1 (6 bases). Per germline, CDR1 SGHDN and CDR2 FVKESK. The CDR3 has 13 residues. Trimming pared 3 bases from V and 5 bases from J, leaving 8 bases between. DNA for the CDR3: TGTGCCAGCAGCCAGCAGGGGCACAATGAGCAGTTCTTC. It specifies CASSQQGHNEQFF.

CDR3 in DNA: TGTGCCAGCAGCCCTAACGGACTAGCGGGGGGGCCAGTTTACGAGCAGTACTTC. Amino acid sequence: CASSPNGLAGGPVYEQYF. This chain uses TRBV7-2 with TRBJ2-7, with TRBD2 identical over 15 bases. This CDR3 is 18 amino acids long. The junction had 12 bases not matched to a gene; V was cut back by 5 bases and J by 4 bases. Germline assignment: CDR1 SGHTA and CDR2 FQGNSA.

This sequence joins TRBV19 and TRBJ1-1; D unresolved. Trimming removed 8 bases from V and 7 bases from J, with 5 bases in between. CDR1 is LNHDA and CDR2 is SQIVND in the germline V gene (reference sequence). The length of the CDR3 is 9 residues. In DNA, the CDR3 is TGTGCCAGTGGCGGTGAAGCTTTCTTT. It encodes CASGGEAFF.

The chain carries TRBV19 and TRBJ1-1, with D possibly being TRBD1 (5 bases). The CDR3 sequence is 13 residues long. Per germline, CDR1 LNHDA and CDR2 SQIVND (reference sequence). Trimming cost V 6 bases and J 1 base, with 9 bases left between them. CDR3 nucleotides: TGTGCCAGTAGCGAAACAGGGAACACTGAAGCTTTCTTT. This gives the protein CASSETGNTEAFF. Combining the CDR3 with reference TRBV19 and TRBJ1-1 gives the whole variable domain DGGITQSPKYLFRKEGQNVTLSCEQNLNHDAMYWYRQDPGQGLRLIYYSQIVNDFQKGDIAEGYSVSREKKESFPLTVTSAQKNPTAFYLCASSETGNTEAFFGQGTRLTVV.

The CDR3 region is CASSYLTGGTNTEAFF. CDR3 in DNA: TGTGCCAGCAGTTACTTGACAGGAGGAACGAACACTGAAGCTTTCTTT. This sequence joins TRBV6-5 and TRBJ1-1, with D tentatively TRBD1 (6 bases). The V end was cut by 1 base, the J end by 1 base, with 13 bases between. The CDR3 runs to 16 residues. CDR1 is MNHEY, CDR2 SVGAGI, per germline.

This chain connects TRBV7-2 to TRBJ1-1, with D perhaps matching TRBD1 (6 bases). Trimming removed 6 bases at V and 6 bases at J, with 17 bases between. Germline lookup yields CDR1 SGHTA and CDR2 FQGNSA. The CDR3 is made up of 14 amino acids. CDR3 sequence (DNA): TGTGCCAGCAGGGTGGGGGCAGTAGCCCCTGAAGCTTTCTTT. Its protein is CASRVGAVAPEAFF.

The chain combines TRBV27 with TRBJ2-7; 8 bases match TRBD1. Trimming took 2 bases from V and 1 from J; bases not matched to a gene: 1. The length of the CDR3 is 14 residues. CDR1 is MNHEY and CDR2 is SMNVEV in the germline V gene (reference sequence). CDR3 DNA: TGTGCCAGCAGTTTAGGACAGGGATCCTACGAGCAGTACTTC. Its translation is CASSLGQGSYEQYF.

This clone was picked up a small number of times. V and J are TRBV11-2 and TRBJ1-2; D remains unclear. CDR3 length equals 12 residues. Germline-derived CDR1 and CDR2 are SGHAT and FQNNGV. Trimming left V 5 bases short and J 7 bases short, with 11 bases between. The CDR3 reads CASSDGRFGYTF. CDR3 DNA sequence: TGTGCCAGCAGCGATGGTAGATTTGGCTACACCTTC.

There are a few counts of this clone. The chain carries TRBV7-2 and TRBJ1-2; TRBD1 matches 11 bases. CDR3 size: 14 residues. Germline lookup yields CDR1 SGHTA and CDR2 FQGNSA. J was trimmed by 8 bases and V by 4 bases; bases with no gene match: 6. CDR3 loop: CASSSGQGEGGYTF. The DNA for the CDR3 is TGTGCCAGCAGCTCGGGACAGGGGGAGGGGGGCTACACCTTC.

The chain carries TRBV5-4 and TRBJ2-5; a possible D gene is TRBD1 (6 bases). V shed 5 bases and J shed 2 bases, with 19 bases lying between them. CDR1 is SGHNT, CDR2 YYREEE, per germline (reference sequence). The CDR3 length is 16 residues. The CDR3 nucleotides are TGTGCCAGCAGACATGCTATGAGGGGGATTCAAGAGACCCAGTACTTC. This codes for CASRHAMRGIQETQYF. The whole variable domain, filled in from reference TRBV5-4 and TRBJ2-5, reads ETGVTQSPTHLIKTRGQQVTLRCSSQSGHNTVSWYQQALGQGPQFIFQYYREEENGRGNFPPRFSGLQFPNYSSELNVNALELDDSALYLCASRHAMRGIQETQYFGPGTRLLVL.

The rearrangement joins TRBV5-1 to TRBJ2-5; 13 nucleotides line up with TRBD2. V shed 4 bases, J shed 4 bases, and the junction held 10 bases outside the gene matches. This CDR3 has 17 residues. Per germline, CDR1 SGHRS and CDR2 YFSETQ. CDR3 loop: CASSPRTSGSGSETQYF. In nucleotides, the CDR3 is TGCGCCAGCAGCCCACGGACTAGCGGGAGTGGGTCAGAGACCCAGTACTTC.

The chain joins TRBV7-9 to TRBJ1-1; 7 bases are shared with TRBD1. The CDR3 loop spans 16 amino acids. V trimming: 4 bases; J trimming: 5 bases; junction bases outside the gene matches: 13. The V gene's germline CDR1 is SEHNR and CDR2 FQNEAQ (reference sequence). CDR3: CASSSPGGVLQTEAFF. CDR3 DNA sequence: TGTGCCAGCAGCTCCCCAGGGGGTGTATTGCAGACTGAAGCTTTCTTT.

The chain employs TRBV4-3 and TRBJ2-7, with D maybe TRBD1 (6 bases). Germline assignment: CDR1 LGHNA and CDR2 YSLEER. The CDR3 covers 14 residues. V was clipped by 9 bases and J by 3 bases, with 18 bases between them. CDR3: CARTRGPLFYEQYF. Written as DNA, the CDR3 is TGCGCCAGGACCAGGGGCCCCCTTTTCTACGAGCAGTACTTC.

The chain links TRBV6-1 to TRBJ2-7; D is unclear. Germline V gene sequence: CDR1 MNHNS, CDR2 SASEGT. The CDR3 totals 14 residues. V was clipped by 3 bases and J by 0 bases, with 9 bases between them. The CDR3 loop is CASSDPGSSYEQYF. Written as DNA, the CDR3 is TGTGCCAGCAGTGACCCCGGGTCCTCCTACGAGCAGTACTTC.

The chain combines TRBV30 with TRBJ2-7, with D unresolved. The CDR3 is 18 amino acids. Trimming removed 3 bases from V and 4 bases from J, with 28 bases in between. Germline-derived CDR1 and CDR2 are GTSNPN and SVGIG (reference sequence). The CDR3 region has the DNA TGTGCCTGGAGGAGACCCCGGAAACCCGCAGAAACGGAGTACGAGCAGTACTTC. Encoded protein: CAWRRPRKPAETEYEQYF.

The chain combines TRBV19 with TRBJ1-1, with 8 bases fitting TRBD1. Trimming cost V 4 bases and J 2 bases; bases outside gene matches: 3. Per the germline V gene, CDR1 is LNHDA and CDR2 is SQIVND (reference sequence). The CDR3 totals 14 residues. This chain's CDR3 is CASSTGQGNTEAFF. The CDR3 DNA is TGTGCCAGTAGTACCGGACAGGGTAACACTGAAGCTTTCTTT.

This clone was seen just once. The rearrangement links TRBV7-2 to TRBJ1-1; a possible D gene is TRBD1 (5 bases). With 1 base removed from V and 2 bases from J, the gap between germline ends came to 8 bases. CDR1 is SGHTA and CDR2 is FQGNSA in the germline V gene. The CDR3 consists of 14 residues. CDR3 region: CASSLEGANTEAFF. For the CDR3, the DNA is TGTGCCAGCAGCTTAGAAGGGGCCAACACTGAAGCTTTCTTT.

This chain joins TRBV5-4 and TRBJ2-1; 8 bases align to TRBD1. The CDR3 covers 15 residues. V lost 4 bases, J lost 0 bases, and 3 bases stayed unmatched. Germline V gene data show CDR1 as SGHNT and CDR2 as YYREEE (reference sequence). The CDR3 coding sequence is TGTGCCAGCAGCCCGACAGGGGACTCCTACAATGAGCAGTTCTTC. Its translation is CASSPTGDSYNEQFF. The full variable domain, in which reference TRBV5-4 and TRBJ2-1 provide the parts outside the CDR3, is ETGVTQSPTHLIKTRGQQVTLRCSSQSGHNTVSWYQQALGQGPQFIFQYYREEENGRGNFPPRFSGLQFPNYSSELNVNALELDDSALYLCASSPTGDSYNEQFFGPGTRLTVL.

The rearrangement links TRBV27 to TRBJ1-4, with a possible D match to TRBD1 (6 bases). The CDR3 runs to 15 residues. Germline CDR1 reads MNHEY; CDR2 reads SMNVEV (reference sequence). V was trimmed by 4 bases and J by 5 bases, leaving 14 bases between them. CDR3 residues: CASSSWGQANEKLFF. The DNA for the CDR3 is TGTGCCAGCAGTTCCTGGGGGCAGGCAAATGAAAAACTGTTTTTT. Filled out from reference TRBV27 and TRBJ1-4, the complete variable domain reads EAQVTQNPRYLITVTGKKLTVTCSQNMNHEYMSWYRQDPGLGLRQIYYSMNVEVTDKGDVPEGYKVSRKEKRNFPLILESPSPNQTSLYFCASSSWGQANEKLFFGSGTQLSVL.

The V call is TRBV28, the J call TRBJ1-2; D gene unclear. The CDR3 contains 13 residues. Germline CDR1 and CDR2: MDHEN and SYDVKM. The V and J ends lost 7 bases and 4 bases respectively, with 13 bases between them. CDR3 region: CASIPSRFYGYTF. The CDR3, as DNA: TGTGCCAGCATTCCCAGTCGTTTCTATGGCTACACCTTC.

The chain links TRBV27 to TRBJ2-3, with a weak D call TRBD2 (7 bases). Germline values: CDR1 MNHEY, CDR2 SMNVEV (reference sequence). This CDR3 contains 18 residues. V was shortened by 0 bases and J by 0 bases, with 16 bases between the two germline ends. The CDR3 bases are TGTGCCAGCAGTTTATCTGTCGGGGGGCGGGGGAGCACAGATACGCAGTATTTT. This sequence encodes CASSLSVGGRGSTDTQYF.

V gene TRBV5-4 combines with J gene TRBJ1-1; 11 bases align to TRBD1. The CDR3 totals 16 residues. V shed 3 bases, J shed 0 bases, and the junction held 4 bases outside the gene matches. CDR1 and CDR2 from the germline V gene are SGHNT and YYREEE (reference sequence). The CDR3 bases are TGTGCCAGCAGCTGGGGGACAGGGGGTTTGAACACTGAAGCTTTCTTT. Translating it yields CASSWGTGGLNTEAFF.

On this clone itself: A read error may produce the germline difference seen at one junction end. The chain employs TRBV7-7 and TRBJ2-5, with a weak D call TRBD2 (5 bases). The CDR3 length is 14 residues. CDR1 is SSHAT and CDR2 is FNYEAQ in the germline V gene (reference sequence). CDR3: CASSLARGQETQYF. In nucleotides, the CDR3 is TGTGCTAGCAGCTTAGCGCGCGGTCAAGAGACCCAGTACTTC.

The CDR3 protein is CASRRTSGGTDTQYF. CDR3 in DNA: TGTGCCAGCAGACGGACTAGCGGAGGCACAGATACGCAGTATTTT. The rearrangement links TRBV7-3 to TRBJ2-3; 10 positions agree with TRBD2. Germline V gene lookup returns CDR1 SGHTA and CDR2 FQGTGA. V was clipped by 6 bases and J by 1 base; unmatched bases: 4. This CDR3 is 15 amino acids long.

In this sample, this clone turned up once. The rearrangement uses TRBV6-5 and TRBJ2-1, with 14 positions matching TRBD2. This CDR3 comprises 15 residues. V shed 6 bases, J shed 7 bases, and the junction held 5 bases outside the gene matches. Per the germline V gene, CDR1 is MNHEY and CDR2 is SVGAGI. As DNA, the CDR3 is TGTGCCAGCAGGACCGGGACTAGCGGGAGTAATGAGCAGTTCTTC. Encoded protein: CASRTGTSGSNEQFF.

The CDR3 here is CASSFGYNEQFF. The CDR3 DNA reads TGTGCCAGCAGCTTCGGGTACAATGAGCAGTTCTTC. V usage is TRBV5-8 and J usage is TRBJ2-1; D remains unclear. The CDR3 contains 12 residues. V lost 2 bases and J lost 4, with 4 bases in between. Germline CDR1 reads SGHTS; CDR2 reads YDEGEE.

This rearrangement joins TRBV5-4 to TRBJ2-7; a possible D gene is TRBD1 (6 bases). The CDR3 has 16 residues. From germline, CDR1 is SGHNT and CDR2 YYREEE (reference sequence). The germline V and J ends were trimmed by 2 bases and 1 base, with 16 bases remaining between them. The CDR3 region has the DNA TGTGCCAGCAGCTTATTAAGGGGGACCCGATCCTACGAGCAGTACTTC. It specifies CASSLLRGTRSYEQYF.

There are a few counts of this clone. J is TRBJ1-5 and V is TRBV2; unclear D gene. The CDR3 has 16 residues. CDR1 SNHLY and CDR2 FYNNEI come from the germline V gene. Trimming took off 6 bases at V and 2 bases at J, with 17 bases between the two ends. This chain's CDR3 is CASRGTDIARNQPQHF. The CDR3 coding sequence is TGTGCCAGCAGAGGTACCGACATTGCCCGCAATCAGCCCCAGCATTTT.

The rearrangement uses TRBV7-2 and TRBJ1-2; D possibly corresponds to TRBD1 (5 bases). V dropped 1 base and J dropped 8 bases, with 8 bases sitting between them. CDR3 size: 12 residues. From germline, CDR1 is SGHTA and CDR2 FQGNSA. CDR3 in amino acids: CASSLDRRGYTF. Written as DNA, the CDR3 is TGTGCCAGCAGCTTAGACAGGAGAGGCTACACCTTC.